This TCR beta chain was documented in a study of T cell repertoires in cytomegalovirus infection. MiXCR, run by TCRdb on the reads, gives a single entry per CDR3 protein. The sample shows 150,000 to 200,000 distinct CDR3 sequences, 25% to 30% of them seen only once. This clonotype was detected ten times or more. The antigen remains undetermined. Study outcomes and limitations: Ex vivo, HLA-C-restricted CMV-specific TCR beta clonotypes prevailed over the rest of the response.

This CDR3 contains 16 residues. The junction had 6 bases not matched to a gene; V was cut back by 5 bases and J by 0 bases. Germline V CDR1 and CDR2: SGHVS, FQNEAQ. This TCR derives from a human donor in good health (CMV status not recorded). Some clones in this sample may be carry-over from other donors' samples. This rearrangement joins TRBV7-8 to TRBJ2-2; 7 positions match TRBD2. Sequenced sample: PBMCs. CDR3 nucleotides: TGTGCCAGCAGCCACAGTCGGGGGGCGAACACCGGGGAGCTGTTTTTT. It specifies CASSHSRGANTGELFF.